This entry concerns a single TCR beta chain. This clone was seen more than once but under ten times. It has no known antigen specificity. No per-base quality is available; no much larger clone lies one base away. The immunoSEQ hsTCRB assay version 4 in survey mode was used to sequence TCRbeta repertoires from genomic DNA. For TCRbeta sequencing, genomic DNA was diluted to approximately 9 ng/uL, with up to 1 ug used per sample. Turning to the authors' computational methods: TCRbeta data were analyzed in ImmunoSeq Analyzer 3.0, with diversity computed on productive nucleotide rearrangements. Using the Immunarch R package, lower-bound TCR diversity was estimated with the improved Chao index and clonality was estimated with the Gini coefficient. When different nucleotide rearrangements encoded the same CDR3beta amino acid sequence, each rearrangement was treated as a distinct clonotype. TCRbeta sequences significantly enriched in antigen-responding cells relative to anti-CD3/anti-CD28-activated cells were identified by differential abundance analysis. GLIPH2 clustered TCRs by predicted peptide-MHC specificity, both within individual participants and across merged participant data sets. Not all clones reach the TCRdb copy of this immuneACCESS table, which keeps in-frame sequences only. Checked studies attribute under half of the gap to unresolved V genes and leave the rest unexplained. V, J and clone size were drawn from that table, and D and trimming were deduced from the DNA. The table for this sample lists around 28,000 clones; around 82% of them were counted only once. 0.75% to 0.95% of the sample belongs to the ten largest clones.

The data are from a study of persistence of HIV-infected CD4 T cells (dated by TCRdb to about 2020). Study-level background: The study isolated CMV- and HIV-1 Gag-responding CD4+ T cells from ART-treated individuals to examine antigen-driven clonal expansion of HIV-1-infected cells. The median time participants had been on suppressive ART was less than 10 years. Apart from two participants who underwent leukapheresis at a single time point, peripheral blood samples of up to roughly 180 mL were collected from participants at multiple time points. Proviral sequencing was used to assess clonality among infected cells, whereas TCRbeta sequencing gauged the clonality of all cells within each sorted population. Cross-participant TCR cluster analysis included about 8 participants for CMV and over five participants for Gag. Overall study outcomes, separate from this receptor: TCRbeta richness in CMV- and Gag-responding cells was significantly lower than in anti-CD3/anti-CD28-responding cells; CMV-responding cells had higher oligoclonality than CD3/CD28-stimulated and Gag-responding cells. Antigen-responding cells were enriched for expanded CDR3beta sequences that were degenerate, which suggests that CD4+ responses to CMV and Gag underwent convergent selection. Within the same sorted populations, how oligoclonal the TCRs were correlated with how oligoclonal the proviruses were. Only a small number of individuals took part in the study, and only a limited range of antigens was tested. Restriction of bulk TCR analyses to the rare CMV-responding cells that actually carried HIV-1 proviruses was not possible.

Reading the label with the study, this specimen's treatment or condition is: suppressive antiretroviral therapy. Lysates of CMV-infected fibroblasts were used at about 10 ug/mL for cell stimulation. Memory CD4+ T cells that did not respond, being CD40L-negative, CD69-negative and CD45RO-high, were sorted as memory populations depleted of antigen-responding cells. Participants were HIV-1-infected adults who started suppressive ART during chronic infection. For at least 4 years, the participants' plasma HIV-1 RNA had been undetectable, below 50 copies/mL. To be included, a participant needed positive CMV serology and a CD4+ T cell count above 400 cells/uL. Before stimulation, PBMCs were isolated using density centrifugation and depleted of CD8+ T cells. Stimulation of CD8-depleted PBMCs was carried out for about 20 hours with anti-CD28/CD49d costimulation, CD40-blocking antibody and enfuvirtide, to prevent new infections. Cells were sorted on a Beckman Coulter MoFlo Legacy or XDP sorter, with propidium iodide excluding dead cells. Genomic DNA was extracted with the QIAamp DNA Mini Kit for samples above one million cells, otherwise with the Quick-DNA Microprep Kit.

The CDR3 holds 13 amino acids from the cysteine to the phenylalanine. Left in the record is the CDR3 DNA by itself, 39 bases read in frame from the first base. V lost 3 bases and J lost 16 bases, and the count of bases not matched to a germline gene is 12. Via the germline V gene, CDR1 is MDHEN and CDR2 SYDVKM. The sequence joins TRBV28 to TRBJ2-1, and 7 junctional nucleotides match TRBD1. The origin of this receptor is an adult woman with HIV who was CMV-seropositive. The sample in question was CD4+ T cells sorted from PBMCs after approximately 19-hour stimulation, obtained from a patient who received antiretroviral therapy. The cell subset or site label of this sample denotes: CD40L-CD69- CD45RO-high memory CD4 T cells not responding to CMV lysate. The CDR3 reads as follows: CASSFPRRQGRFF. The DNA is TGTGCCAGCAGTTTTCCCCGTCGACAGGGACGCTTCTTC.